This TCR beta chain was sequenced in a study of cytomegalovirus exposure and HLA in healthy donors. General study points: TCR association rates varied by HLA locus in a later analysis, with DRB1 highest and HLA-C lowest. The authors enumerated over 150 TCR beta chains as linked to cytomegalovirus. HLA alleles were associated with 16,951 TCR beta sequences in a later analysis at 0.05 false discovery rate.

The PCR made use of 60 Vbeta and 13 Jbeta primers. Produced via immunoSEQ multiplex PCR; TCRdb's table is partial and in-frame only. This sample yields 150,000 or so clones, of which approximately 84% are seen a single time; 5.5% to 7.5% belongs to the top ten. The donors gave bone marrow, and they were healthy. Of note for this clone: Antigen specificity is unknown.

Germline V gene sequence: CDR1 LGHNA, CDR2 YNFKEQ. V lost 1 base and J lost 5; bases outside the gene matches: 4. There are 14 residues in the CDR3. The receptor was derived from a woman in her thirties or forties in good health and CMV-seropositive. The chain has TRBV4-2 and TRBJ2-5, with 7 positions matching TRBD2. Sequencing was performed on PBMCs. The CDR3, as DNA: TGTGCCAGCAGCCAAGGACTAGCTCTGGAGACCCAGTACTTC. It is translated as CASSQGLALETQYF.